Reported below is one TCR beta chain. Its antigen specificity is not known. No base qualities exist here, and no much larger clone lies one base off it. This record belongs to a study of shared clonotypes between healthy human individuals (dated by TCRdb to about 2020). The study in broad terms: Three men and two women, aged 18 to 49 years, made up the cohort. For each donor, CD4 naive and CD4 memory were each given three plates, CD8 naive was given two plates, and CD8 memory was given one plate. To estimate repertoire size and how much clonotypes are shared between individuals, the study performed deep sequencing of blood TCR repertoires from a handful of healthy adults. To increase sequencing depth and limit assay-specific biases, TCR repertoire library preparation and sequencing were carried out by different laboratories using diverse techniques. Per donor, leukapheresis produced somewhere between about 0.94 and 9 billion PBMCs. Study-wide conclusions, independent of this receptor: Approximately 4.8% of naive CD4, 3.5% of naive CD8, roughly 2.5% of memory CD4, and 0.35% to 0.4% of memory CD8 clonotypes were shared across several donors. Pairwise subsampling led to the expectation that sequencing depth would affect the degree of clonotype sharing among donors. Clonotypes shared by all four sorted-subset donors showed higher generation probabilities than non-shared clonotypes. Larger estimated clonotype richness was generally found for naive subsets than for memory subsets. Because the study included a small number of donors, the genetic and exposure-history diversity represented was limited. Sampling was limited to blood, and TCR repertoires in tissue likely differ from TCR repertoires in blood. Incomplete sequencing was indicated by rarefaction of sorted-subset datasets, despite the large sequencing depth.

Healthy HIV-negative adults with no recently reported acute infections or vaccinations were included as donors. Every donor was a Caucasian adult residing in Nashville, Tennessee, USA. Magnetic negative selection was used to enrich CD4+ T cells, after which naive cells were positively selected on CD45RA and the negative fraction became the memory subset. Blood was obtained by leukapheresis, after which PBMCs were separated by Ficoll-Histopaque density gradient centrifugation and cryopreserved in liquid nitrogen vapor phase. Analytical flow cytometry was used to check the purity and quantity of each magnetically sorted T cell population. From each sorted fraction, genomic DNA was isolated and quantified by UV absorbance on a Nanodrop 2000c. From the cysteine up to the phenylalanine, the CDR3 has a length of 17 residues. CDR3 DNA only is kept here, 51 bases in frame from base 1. CDR1 and CDR2, looked up from the germline V gene (reference sequence), are SGHKS and YYEKEE. V has 0 bases trimmed and J has 3 bases trimmed; junction bases matching no gene number 10.

TCR CDR3 regions were amplified from genomic DNA by multiplex PCR using the deep immunoSEQ assay. Genomic DNA extracted from each cell subset was distributed evenly over all wells of several immunoSEQ 96-well plates, and each plate served as one replicate. For sorted subsets, about 200 ng genomic DNA, equal to tens of thousands of T cell genomes, was loaded into each replicate PCR. The purified libraries were quantified using a Qubit 3.0 fluorometer, sized with a Bioanalyzer 2100, and then quantified again using the KAPA Library Quantification kit. A separate single-read 150-cycle Illumina NextSeq 550 flow cell was used to sequence each immunoSEQ 96-well plate. The authors' analysis ran thus. The immunoSEQ output contained only junctional sequences without quality scores, so filtering could not match that applied to full-length reads. Sequences were annotated with PyIR, a Python wrapper for IgBLAST v1.9, and V/J genes and CDR3 were assigned using IMGT germline references. Reads were filtered out if the reads had weak V/J assignments (E-value above 1e-6), no CDR3, stop codons, out-of-frame junctions, or ambiguous translated residues. V3J clonotypes were defined as sequences sharing the same inferred V gene, J gene, and CDR3 amino acid sequence. Percentage overlap between repertoires was calculated by dividing the number of shared unique clonotypes by the size of the smaller repertoire. RTK rarefaction, the Chao1 estimator, and Recon v2.1 estimates of unobserved clonotypes were used to assess repertoire richness. For all TCRbeta clonotypes obtained by the gDNA method from four donors, generation probabilities were computed with OLGA. What TCRdb holds here is the immuneACCESS table cut down to in-frame rearrangements. Part of the clones is not present; checked against another copy, under half of the missing clones reflect an unresolved V gene, and the others are unexplained. Clonal size and the V and J genes are those of that table, whereas D and trimming came from the DNA. This sample has approximately 1,500,000 clones in its table, and roughly 98% of those were observed once. The ten largest clones capture about 0.45% of the sample.

The sample taken for sequencing was naive CD4+ T cells sorted from blood. The sample's cell subset or site label, decoded: CD45RA+ positively selected. The V gene is TRBV5-5 and the J gene is TRBJ2-7; TRBD1 matches 9 bases in the middle. This clonotype was obtained from a man in his thirties or forties in good health. The CDR3 loop reads CASSLGGQGILYYEQYF. The nucleotide sequence reads TGTGCCAGCAGCTTGGGGGGACAGGGAATCCTCTACTACGAGCAGTACTTC.